The 32 T cell receptor beta chains below come from one sample, sequenced in a study of immune evolution from preneoplasia to lung adenocarcinoma. TCRdb keeps only in-frame clones here, not all; method: immunoSEQ multiplex PCR. The sample lists 2,000 to 2,500 clones; almost 85% were seen once. Sequencing used FFPE normal lung tissue adjacent to the tumor. The receptors originated from a person aged 45-60 years with lung adenocarcinoma.

The chain carries TRBV20-1 and TRBJ2-7; no clear D gene. The germline gives CDR1 DFQATT, CDR2 SNEGSKA (reference sequence). This CDR3 has 11 amino acids. V lost 5 bases to trimming and J lost 5 bases, with 10 bases between them. CDR3 in DNA: TGCAGTGCTCTACCCGCCCACGAGCAGTACTTC. The encoded protein is CSALPAHEQYF.

V gene TRBV6-9 combines with J gene TRBJ2-7; perhaps TRBD1 as D (6 bases). V lost 10 bases and J lost 4, with 14 bases in between. Germline loops: CDR1 MNHGY, CDR2 SVAAGI. The CDR3 is made up of 12 amino acids. The CDR3 protein is CATRGGIYEQYF. Written as DNA, the CDR3 is TGTGCCACCAGGGGCGGAATTTACGAGCAGTACTTC.

V usage is TRBV14 and J usage is TRBJ2-5; the D gene could be TRBD1 or TRBD2 (5 bases each). CDR1 and CDR2 (germline): SGHDN, FVKESK. CDR3 length equals 14 residues. Trimming took off 5 bases at V and 5 bases at J, with 15 bases between the two ends. The CDR3, as DNA: TGTGCCAGCAGCAGAGGGGTTTTAGGGGAGACCCAGTACTTC. This encodes CASSRGVLGETQYF. Variable domain in full (rest from reference TRBV14 and TRBJ2-5): EAGVTQFPSHSVIEKGQTVTLRCDPISGHDNLYWYRRVMGKEIKFLLHFVKESKQDESGMPNNRFLAERTGGTYSTLKVQPAELEDSGVYFCASSRGVLGETQYFGPGTRLLVL.

CDR3 region: CASSPGQGRFATNEKLFF. The CDR3 DNA reads TGCGCCAGCAGCCCGGGACAGGGGAGGTTCGCAACTAATGAAAAACTGTTTTTT. The rearrangement links TRBV4-3 to TRBJ1-4; TRBD1 matches 10 bases. There are 18 residues in the CDR3. The germline CDR1 and CDR2 sequences are LGHNA and YSLEER. Unmatched junction bases numbered 8, after V lost 4 bases and J lost 0 bases.

The J gene is TRBJ2-5, the V gene TRBV6-4; 10 nucleotides match TRBD2. The CDR3 spans 15 residues. V lost 3 bases to trimming and J lost 2 bases; unmatched junction nucleotides: 3. Per germline, CDR1 MRHNA and CDR2 SNTAGT. CDR3 coding DNA: TGTGCCAGCAGTGAGGCTAGCGGGGGACAAGAGACCCAGTACTTC. Translating gives CASSEASGGQETQYF.

The V and J genes are TRBV4-1 and TRBJ2-5; D not certain. Germline-derived CDR1 and CDR2 are MGHRA and YSYEKL. The germline V and J ends were trimmed by 1 base and 2 bases, with 14 bases remaining between them. The CDR3 contains 16 residues. CDR3 loop: CASSQGTQPTQETQYF. DNA for the CDR3: TGCGCCAGCAGCCAAGGTACACAACCAACTCAAGAGACCCAGTACTTC.

J is TRBJ1-2 and V is TRBV4-2, with D possibly TRBD1 on 5 matching bases. The germline V gene encodes CDR1 LGHNA and CDR2 YNFKEQ. V dropped 0 bases and J dropped 4 bases, with 15 bases sitting between them. The CDR3 length is 16 residues. The CDR3 loop reads CASSQEGAGKVYGYTF. The CDR3 nucleotides are TGTGCCAGCAGCCAAGAAGGTGCAGGGAAGGTCTATGGCTACACCTTC.

This clone was seen only once. This chain links TRBV30 with TRBJ1-4; D ambiguous. From germline, CDR1 is GTSNPN and CDR2 SVGIG (reference sequence). This CDR3 spans 12 amino acids. V was shortened by 2 bases and J by 10 bases, with 11 bases between the two germline ends. The CDR3 DNA follows: TGTGCCTGGAGTTGGGTGGAGACAAAACTGTTTTTT. As protein: CAWSWVETKLFF.

This sequence joins TRBV5-6 and TRBJ1-5; tentative D call: TRBD1 (6 bases). Germline lookup yields CDR1 SGHDT and CDR2 YYEEEE. This CDR3 comprises 15 residues. Trimming took off 1 base at V and 7 bases at J, with 15 bases between the two ends. The CDR3 DNA sequence: TGTGCCAGCAGCTTGTGGGGGGCCTCCAGACAGCCCCAGCATTTT. Translating gives CASSLWGASRQPQHF. Full variable domain (rest looked up from reference TRBV5-6 and TRBJ1-5): DAGVTQSPTHLIKTRGQQVTLRCSPKSGHDTVSWYQQALGQGPQFIFQYYEEEERQRGNFPDRFSGHQFPNYSSELNVNALLLGDSALYLCASSLWGASRQPQHFGDGTRLSIL.

V and J are TRBV6-5 and TRBJ2-6, with no clear D. The V end was cut by 8 bases, the J end by 2 bases, with 7 bases between. Looked up from germline, CDR1 is MNHEY and CDR2 is SVGAGI. This CDR3 has 13 amino acids. CDR3 nucleotide sequence: TGTGCCAGCTTTGGGGCTGGGGCCAACGTCCTGACTTTC. This gives the protein CASFGAGANVLTF.

This chain links TRBV2 with TRBJ2-7, with D hard to call. V was pared by 6 bases and J by 6 bases, with 15 bases between. Germline CDR1 reads SNHLY; CDR2 reads FYNNEI. CDR3 length equals 13 residues. CDR3 nucleotide sequence: TGTGCCAGCAGCGCCCGGGTCCTACTCGAGCAGTACTTC. This sequence encodes CASSARVLLEQYF.

The CDR3 sequence: CASSPAVWANIQYF. The CDR3 nucleotides are TGTGCCAGCAGCCCGGCAGTTTGGGCAAACATTCAGTACTTC. This rearrangement joins TRBV28 to TRBJ2-4; no reliable D call. Germline V lookup: CDR1 MDHEN, CDR2 SYDVKM. Deletions cut 6 bases from V and 6 bases from J, with 15 bases between. The CDR3 extends over 14 amino acids.

The gene calls are TRBV28 and TRBJ1-3, with TRBD1 as a possible D gene (5 bases). The germline V gene has CDR1 MDHEN and CDR2 SYDVKM. The V gene lost 2 bases and the J gene lost 0 bases, with 8 bases spanning the gap. CDR3 size: 15 residues. The CDR3 DNA is TGTGCCAGCAGTTTACAGGGTATCTCTGGAAACACCATATATTTT. This encodes CASSLQGISGNTIYF.

This chain joins TRBV7-3 and TRBJ2-1; D remains unclear. Germline V lookup: CDR1 SGHTA, CDR2 FQGTGA. V gave up 3 bases and J gave up 3 bases, with 9 bases separating them. The CDR3 has 14 amino acids. This CDR3 reads CASSFSTRYNEQFF. The CDR3 DNA is TGTGCCAGCAGCTTCTCGACTCGCTACAATGAGCAGTTCTTC.

This clone was seen only a few times. The J gene is TRBJ2-1, the V gene TRBV5-5, with D perhaps given as TRBD1 or TRBD2 (5 bases each). CDR3 length equals 14 residues. Deletions cut 1 base from V and 5 bases from J, with 10 bases between. CDR1 is SGHKS and CDR2 is YYEKEE in the germline V gene (reference sequence). In DNA, the CDR3 is TGTGCCAGCAGCTTGTGGGGGAGCGACAATGAGCAGTTCTTC. Translating gives CASSLWGSDNEQFF.

The chain employs TRBV6-1 and TRBJ2-7; the D gene is possibly TRBD2 (6 bases). CDR1 is MNHNS, CDR2 SASEGT, per germline. V dropped 3 bases and J dropped 7 bases, with 22 bases sitting between them. The CDR3 runs to 16 residues. The chain's CDR3 is CASSDLIERARREQYF. The CDR3 DNA reads TGTGCCAGCAGTGATTTAATTGAGCGGGCGCGCCGGGAGCAGTACTTC.

On this clone: An end of the junction does not agree with germline; a read error may underlie this. This sequence joins TRBV7-7 and TRBJ2-1, with 11 bases fitting TRBD2. This CDR3 contains 19 residues. Germline V gives CDR1 SSHAT, CDR2 FNYEAQ (reference sequence). CDR3 DNA sequence: TGTGCTAGCAGCTTTAAACTTAGCGGGAGGGCCGTTACATTAGGTGAGCAGTTCTTC. Its protein is CASSFKLSGRAVTLGEQFF.

The V and J genes are TRBV30 and TRBJ2-6; D may correspond to TRBD1 or TRBD2 (6 bases each). The CDR3 length is 17 residues. V was trimmed by 4 bases and J by 2 bases, leaving 18 bases between them. Germline values: CDR1 GTSNPN, CDR2 SVGIG (reference sequence). CDR3 region: CAWTRGQGNAGANVLTF. DNA for the CDR3: TGTGCCTGGACCCGGGGGCAGGGGAACGCTGGGGCCAACGTCCTGACTTTC.

J is TRBJ1-4 and V is TRBV7-2, with D perhaps TRBD1 (6 bases). V shed 5 bases and J shed 5 bases, with 18 bases lying between them. Germline assignment: CDR1 SGHTA and CDR2 FQGNSA. CDR3 length equals 16 residues. CDR3 sequence (DNA): TGTGCCAGCAGCCTAATGCAAGGAGGGGGGAATGAAAAACTGTTTTTT. Translation gives CASSLMQGGGNEKLFF.

This chain connects TRBV6-6 to TRBJ1-4; 7 positions match TRBD1. CDR3 length: 13 residues. Trimming took 7 bases from V and 3 from J; bases not matched to a gene: 2. Germline CDR1 reads MNHNY; CDR2 reads SVGAGI (reference sequence). DNA of the CDR3: TGTGCCAGCAACAGGGGAGCTAATGAAAAACTGTTTTTT. As protein: CASNRGANEKLFF.

This chain connects TRBV6-1 to TRBJ1-5, with 9 bases lining up with TRBD1. The CDR3 consists of 15 residues. Per the germline V gene, CDR1 is MNHNS and CDR2 is SASEGT. Losses at the gene ends were 3 bases for V and 4 bases for J; bases not matched to a gene: 4. The CDR3 region is CASSEGQGPNQPQHF. CDR3 nucleotide sequence: TGTGCCAGCAGTGAGGGACAGGGACCTAATCAGCCCCAGCATTTT.

This chain links TRBV5-4 with TRBJ2-7; 8 bases fit TRBD1. The CDR3 is 15 residues long. Unmatched junction bases numbered 9, after V lost 1 base and J lost 6 bases. Per germline, CDR1 SGHNT and CDR2 YYREEE (reference sequence). For the CDR3, the DNA is TGTGCCAGCAGCTTGCTTCAGGGGGCCTTAGGCGAGCAGTACTTC. It specifies CASSLLQGALGEQYF. The full variable domain, completed using reference TRBV5-4 and TRBJ2-7, is ETGVTQSPTHLIKTRGQQVTLRCSSQSGHNTVSWYQQALGQGPQFIFQYYREEENGRGNFPPRFSGLQFPNYSSELNVNALELDDSALYLCASSLLQGALGEQYFGPGTRLTVT.

CDR3 protein: CASGTDQTQYF. The CDR3 nucleotides read TGTGCCAGCGGGACTGATCAGACCCAGTACTTC. This chain links TRBV2 with TRBJ2-5, with D tentatively TRBD2 (6 bases). The CDR3 covers 11 residues. CDR1 and CDR2 (germline): SNHLY, FYNNEI. Trimming left V 8 bases short and J 6 bases short, with 10 bases between.

The J gene is TRBJ2-1, the V gene TRBV20-1; D is unresolved. V lost 2 bases to trimming and J lost 10 bases, with 9 bases between them. CDR1 is DFQATT and CDR2 is SNEGSKA in the germline V gene (reference sequence). The CDR3 spans 11 residues. As DNA, the CDR3 is TGCAGTGCTAGACCGGTCGAGGAGCAGTTCTTC. This gives the protein CSARPVEEQFF.

This sequence joins TRBV7-8 and TRBJ1-1; D is possibly TRBD1 (5 bases). CDR3 length: 13 residues. Germline V lookup: CDR1 SGHVS, CDR2 FQNEAQ. The V end was cut by 3 bases, the J end by 11 bases, with 16 bases between. CDR3 loop: CASSLSGQVGAFF. DNA for the CDR3: TGTGCCAGCAGCTTGTCAGGGCAGGTGGGGGCTTTCTTT.

V gene TRBV29-1 combines with J gene TRBJ1-1, with unresolved D. The germline V gene encodes CDR1 SQVTM and CDR2 ANQGSEA. V lost 7 bases, J lost 9 bases, and 12 bases lay in between. There are 10 residues in the CDR3. The CDR3 nucleotides read TGCAGCGCCCAGAGGACTAAAGCTTTCTTT. Protein: CSAQRTKAFF.

This sequence joins TRBV5-1 and TRBJ2-7; TRBD1 might be the D (5 bases). The CDR3 sequence is 15 residues long. Germline V gene data show CDR1 as SGHRS and CDR2 as YFSETQ. The ends were cut back, 1 base at V and 1 base at J, with 12 bases in the middle. CDR3 loop: CASSLRSTGSYEQYF. The CDR3 region has the DNA TGCGCCAGCAGCTTGCGAAGCACAGGTTCCTACGAGCAGTACTTC.

The chain links TRBV6-5 to TRBJ1-2; D possibly corresponds to TRBD1 (5 bases). CDR1 is MNHEY and CDR2 is SVGAGI in the germline V gene. V gave up 3 bases and J gave up 6 bases, with 14 bases separating them. CDR3 length: 14 residues. The CDR3 DNA reads as TGTGCCAGCAGTTATCTCCCAGGGTCGCATGGCTACACCTTC. Protein sequence: CASSYLPGSHGYTF.

This clone was seen a handful of times. The rearrangement uses TRBV5-1 and TRBJ1-4; perhaps TRBD1 as D (6 bases). The germline CDR1 and CDR2 sequences are SGHRS and YFSETQ. Trimming stripped 0 bases from V and 4 bases from J, with 13 bases between. The CDR3 extends over 16 amino acids. Here the CDR3 reads CASSLAGQRNNEKLFF. CDR3 DNA sequence: TGCGCCAGCAGCTTGGCCGGACAGCGAAATAATGAAAAACTGTTTTTT.

This sequence joins TRBV30 and TRBJ1-5; TRBD1 matches at 8 bases. The length of the CDR3 is 14 residues. Germline values: CDR1 GTSNPN, CDR2 SVGIG (reference sequence). Trimming removed 0 bases from V and 7 bases from J; junction bases left unmatched: 5. The chain's CDR3 is CAWSVQGAWQPQHF. DNA for the CDR3: TGTGCCTGGAGTGTCCAGGGGGCATGGCAGCCCCAGCATTTT.

The chain recombines TRBV19 with TRBJ2-3, with D maybe TRBD2 (5 bases). The CDR3 loop spans 13 amino acids. V dropped 3 bases and J dropped 4 bases, with 8 bases sitting between them. Germline-derived CDR1 and CDR2 are LNHDA and SQIVND (reference sequence). The CDR3, as DNA: TGTGCCAGTAGTATGGACTTACCAGATACGCAGTATTTT. Translation gives CASSMDLPDTQYF.

This clone was picked up a small number of times. This chain connects TRBV23-1 to TRBJ2-7; D is ambiguous. TRBV23-1 has ORF status, its function being uncertain. V was pared by 0 bases and J by 2 bases, with 8 bases between. The CDR3 is 14 residues long. DNA of the CDR3: TGCGCCAGCAGTCAATCCAAGGTTCCCTACGAGCAGTACTTC. It is translated as CASSQSKVPYEQYF.